What follows are 2 T cell receptor beta chains derived from one specimen sequenced in a study of CD8+CD57+ T cells in acquired aplastic anemia. Genomic DNA acted as the template from which TCR beta VDJ combination and CDR3 sequence profiling were carried out. TCRdb re-derived calls from the reads in MiXCR, one entry per CDR3 protein. The sample lists around 200,000 distinct CDR3 sequences; nearly 50% were seen once. Individuals selected for sequencing had exhibited CD8+CD57+ cell expansion on flow cytometry. The specimen sequenced was sorted CD4+, CD8+, or CD8+CD57+ T cells (not recorded which) from PBMCs. These receptors all stem from a human donor with aplastic anemia.

The rearrangement links TRBV25-1 to TRBJ2-5; D is perhaps TRBD1 (6 bases). The V and J ends lost 2 bases and 1 base respectively, with 14 bases between them. CDR3 length equals 16 residues. CDR1 MGHDK and CDR2 SYGVNS come from the germline V gene. For the CDR3, the DNA is TGTGCCAGCAGTGAACGAGGTAAAGGGGGCCAAGAGACCCAGTACTTC. Residues: CASSERGKGGQETQYF.

This chain uses TRBV24-1 with TRBJ1-5; D gene uncertain. Germline CDR1 reads KGHDR; CDR2 reads SFDVKD. This CDR3 has 13 residues. Trimming took off 9 bases at V and 5 bases at J, with 13 bases between the two ends. Here the CDR3 reads CATQEDGYQPQHF. CDR3 nucleotides: TGTGCCACCCAAGAGGATGGGTATCAGCCCCAGCATTTT.